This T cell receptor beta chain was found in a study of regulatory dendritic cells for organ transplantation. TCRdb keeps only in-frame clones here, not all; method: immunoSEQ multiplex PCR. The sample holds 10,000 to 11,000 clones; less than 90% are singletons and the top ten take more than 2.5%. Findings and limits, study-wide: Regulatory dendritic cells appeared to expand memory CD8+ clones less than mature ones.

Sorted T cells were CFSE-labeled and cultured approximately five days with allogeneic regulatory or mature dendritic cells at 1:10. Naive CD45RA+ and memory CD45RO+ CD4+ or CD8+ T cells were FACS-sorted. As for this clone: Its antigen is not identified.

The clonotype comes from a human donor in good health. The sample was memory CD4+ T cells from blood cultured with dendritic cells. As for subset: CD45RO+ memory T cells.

CDR3 nucleotide sequence: TGTGCCATCAGGCCCGGACAGGGTGCTGGAAACACCATATATTTT. Protein sequence: CAIRPGQGAGNTIYF. V gene TRBV10-3 combines with J gene TRBJ1-3; 8 nucleotides agree with TRBD1. Germline V gene data show CDR1 as ENHRY and CDR2 as SYGVKD. The CDR3 contains 15 residues. Germline trimming cut 6 bases from V and 2 bases from J; bases unmatched to any gene: 6.